This is a list of T cell receptor beta chains from one sample in a study of T-cell memory formation after mild COVID-19. Via MiXCR, TCRdb re-called the 5' RACE reads, giving one row per CDR3 protein. Here the sample spans about 300,000 distinct CDR3 sequences, approximately 19% being singletons. What was sequenced was PBMCs or a T cell subset sorted from them (not recorded which). Receptor source: a man aged 18-30 years who had mild COVID-19 (a few samples of this study predate the infection). Cell type and time point are not known. The CDR3 runs from the conserved cysteine through the conserved F or W. D genes are given only for firm matches. Clone size is given for some rows only: seen once, a few or many times, or a class if the clone is expanded.

v_call	clone_size	d_call	j_call	cdr3_nt	cdr3_aa
TRBV3-1	few	NA	TRBJ1-6	TGTGCCAGCAGCCAAGAAAGTGATTCACCCCTCCACTTT	CASSQESDSPLHF
TRBV7-2	few	NA	TRBJ1-2	TGTGCCAGCAGCCCCCCCGGGGGGACCCAAGGGGGCTACACCTTC	CASSPPGGTQGGYTF
TRBV7-8	NA	NA	TRBJ2-1	TGTGCCAGCAGCTTAGATCTGGGTCTGCCAGCCTACAATGAGCAGTTCTTC	CASSLDLGLPAYNEQFF
TRBV20-1	few	TRBD1	TRBJ1-4	TGCAGTGCTAGAGTCAGGGACAGGGAAAAACTGTTTTTT	CSARVRDREKLFF
TRBV19	NA	NA	TRBJ1-1	TGTGCCAGTATTAAACGTCGGTCGGCCTACGTGGGCACTGAAGCTTTCTTT	CASIKRRSAYVGTEAFF
TRBV5-6	few	NA	TRBJ2-4	TGTGCCAGCACCTTAAACGGAGGGCCCACGGGGTACTTC	CASTLNGGPTGYF
TRBV5-1	NA	NA	TRBJ1-5	TGCGCCAGCAGCTTCGAGCAGGGCCAGCCCCAGCATTTT	CASSFEQGQPQHF
TRBV5-1	NA	NA	TRBJ1-1	TGCGCTGGTCGGGGGAACACTGAAGCTTTCTTT	CAGRGNTEAFF
TRBV5-1	NA	NA	TRBJ2-5	TGCGCCAGCAGCTGGGACACGATGGCCGAGACCCAGTACTTC	CASSWDTMAETQYF
TRBV7-9	few	NA	TRBJ2-3	TGTGCCAGCAGCTTAGCGCAGCGGACTAGCACAGATACGCAGTATTTT	CASSLAQRTSTDTQYF
TRBV27	NA	NA	TRBJ1-1	TGTGCCAGCAGTGCGAGGACGGTGGGGAACACTGAAGCTTTCTTT	CASSARTVGNTEAFF
TRBV10-3	NA	NA	TRBJ2-3	TGTGCCACCATAGCGGCCGACCGCACAGATACGCAGTATTTT	CATIAADRTDTQYF
TRBV18	few	NA	TRBJ2-3	TGTGCCAGCTCACTCCGGACAGCTCCAGATACGCAGTATTTT	CASSLRTAPDTQYF
TRBV4-3	NA	NA	TRBJ1-5	TGCGCCAGCAGCCAAGGGGCCTATAGCAATCAGCCCCAGCATTTT	CASSQGAYSNQPQHF
TRBV7-9	NA	TRBD2	TRBJ2-1	TGTGCCAGCAGCTTATCCGGGACTACCAATGAGCAGTTCTTC	CASSLSGTTNEQFF
TRBV18	few	TRBD1	TRBJ2-3	TGTGCCAGCTCACCACCCGGCAGGGGGAGCGATACGCAGTATTTT	CASSPPGRGSDTQYF
TRBV10-3	few	TRBD2	TRBJ2-2	TGTGCCATCAGCTACAGGACTAGCGGGGAGACCGGGGAGCTGTTTTTT	CAISYRTSGETGELFF
TRBV6-6	NA	TRBD2	TRBJ2-5	TGTGCCAGCAGTCCTTCGACTAGCGGGGGGGCCAGAGAGACCCAGTACTTC	CASSPSTSGGARETQYF
TRBV4-1	NA	NA	TRBJ2-5	TGCGCCAGCAGCCCTCGGGAGTCCGAAAAGGAGACCCAGTACTTC	CASSPRESEKETQYF
TRBV7-8	few	NA	TRBJ2-5	TGTGCCAGCAGCTTCTCCCCGGGACCTCAAGAGACCCAGTACTTC	CASSFSPGPQETQYF
TRBV7-3	many	TRBD2	TRBJ2-3	TGTGCCAGCGCCCTAGCGGGGGGGCCAACAGATACGCAGTATTTT	CASALAGGPTDTQYF
TRBV4-3	many	TRBD2	TRBJ2-7	TGCGCCAGCAGCCAAGGGGGGGGCGAGCAGTACTTC	CASSQGGGEQYF
TRBV4-2	NA	TRBD2	TRBJ2-2	TGTGCCAGCAGCCCCTATGGACTAGCGGGGGGGCGGGTCACCGGGGAGCTGTATTTT	CASSPYGLAGGRVTGELYF
TRBV27	NA	TRBD2	TRBJ2-1	TGTGCCAGCCGGGGACTAGAGTCGTACAATGAGCAGTTCTTC	CASRGLESYNEQFF
TRBV6-6	few	NA	TRBJ1-6	TGTGCCAGCAGTTACGAAGTCGGTTTTGCCCTCCACTTT	CASSYEVGFALHF
TRBV7-8	NA	NA	TRBJ2-3	TGTGCCAGCAGCTTAGGTCCGCGGGCCTACACAGATACGCAGTATTTT	CASSLGPRAYTDTQYF
TRBV29-1	few	TRBD2	TRBJ2-3	TGCAGCGTTGAAGGGACTAGCAAATATACGCAGTATTTT	CSVEGTSKYTQYF
TRBV24-1	few	NA	TRBJ2-3	TGTGCCACCAGGGACGCCAGCACAGATACGCAGTATTTT	CATRDASTDTQYF
TRBV10-3	few	NA	TRBJ1-5	TGTGCCATCAGTCAGTCGCGAGGGCCAGAACGCAATCAGCCCCAGCATTTT	CAISQSRGPERNQPQHF
TRBV30	many	NA	TRBJ2-5	TGTGCCTCCGCTTTCGATAGCCTGGAGACCCAGTACTTC	CASAFDSLETQYF
TRBV7-9	NA	TRBD1	TRBJ1-2	TGTGCCAGCAGCCTTGGGACAGCCATACCCCGCGTATATGGCTACACCTTC	CASSLGTAIPRVYGYTF
TRBV25-1	NA	TRBD1	TRBJ2-2	TGTGCCAGCAGTAAGACGTTGGGACAGGGGGACGGGGAGCTGTTTTTT	CASSKTLGQGDGELFF
TRBV7-3	many	NA	TRBJ2-1	TGTGCCAGCAGCCAACAGGGCGGTAATGAGCAGTTCTTC	CASSQQGGNEQFF
TRBV7-2	few	TRBD2	TRBJ2-3	TGTGCCAGCAGGCGAGCGGGGGTGACAGATACGCAGTATTTT	CASRRAGVTDTQYF
TRBV7-9	few	NA	TRBJ2-3	TGTGCCAGCAGCATCAGTGGGGGCGCAGATACGCAGTATTTT	CASSISGGADTQYF
TRBV12-5	few	TRBD2	TRBJ2-5	TGTGCTAGTGGTTTGGTGTTTGGACTAGCCCAGGAGACCCAGTACTTC	CASGLVFGLAQETQYF
TRBV4-1	NA	TRBD2	TRBJ2-7	TGCGCCAGCAGCCAGGCCACTAGCGGGGAAAGCTCCTACGAGCAGTACTTC	CASSQATSGESSYEQYF
TRBV5-1	once	NA	TRBJ1-1	TGCGCCAGCAGCATTGGGAGGGCCAACACTGAAGCTTTCTTT	CASSIGRANTEAFF
TRBV7-2	NA	NA	TRBJ1-2	TGTGCCAGCAGCTTACAGCAGGAGGGTGGCTACACCTTC	CASSLQQEGGYTF
TRBV6-5	NA	TRBD1	TRBJ1-2	TGTGCCAGCAGTTACTCGGGACAGGGGCCGCGAGGCTACACCTTC	CASSYSGQGPRGYTF
TRBV29-1	NA	NA	TRBJ1-5	TGCAGCGTCCCCGGGCAGGATAGCAATCAGCCCCAGCATTTT	CSVPGQDSNQPQHF
TRBV11-2	NA	NA	TRBJ1-1	TGTGCCAGCAGCTTATTCGGGCGGAGAGAAGCTTTCTTT	CASSLFGRREAFF
TRBV6-5	NA	NA	TRBJ1-3	TGTGCCAGCAGTTACTCGGGGGGGAATTCTGGAAACACCATATATTTT	CASSYSGGNSGNTIYF
TRBV7-9	NA	NA	TRBJ2-3	TGTGCCACCACAGATACGCAGTATTTT	CATTDTQYF